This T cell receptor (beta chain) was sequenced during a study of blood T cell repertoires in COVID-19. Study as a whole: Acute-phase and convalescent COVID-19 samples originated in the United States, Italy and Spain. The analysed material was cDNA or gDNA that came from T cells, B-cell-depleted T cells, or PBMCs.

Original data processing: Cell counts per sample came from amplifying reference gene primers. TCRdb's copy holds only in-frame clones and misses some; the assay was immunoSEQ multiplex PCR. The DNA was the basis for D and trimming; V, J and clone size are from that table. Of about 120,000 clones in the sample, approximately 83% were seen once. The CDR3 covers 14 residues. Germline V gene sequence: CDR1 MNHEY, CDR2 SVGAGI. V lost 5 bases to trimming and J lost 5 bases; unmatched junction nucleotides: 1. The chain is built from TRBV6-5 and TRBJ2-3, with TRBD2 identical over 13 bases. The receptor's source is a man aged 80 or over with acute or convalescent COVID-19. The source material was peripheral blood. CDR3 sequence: CASSRLAGGDTQYF. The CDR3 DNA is TGTGCCAGCAGTCGACTAGCGGGAGGAGATACGCAGTATTTT.